What follows are 8 T cell receptor beta chains derived from one specimen sequenced in a study of blood T cell repertoires in COVID-19. The repertoire was sequenced with immunoSEQ multiplex PCR; TCRdb's copy has only in-frame clones and lacks some. The sample holds roughly 15,000 clones; 70% to 75% are singletons and the top ten take about 13%. Sequences were obtained from peripheral blood. Receptor source: a man aged 60-69 years with acute or convalescent COVID-19.

The genes are TRBV4-3 and TRBJ1-1; no reliable D call. The CDR3 consists of 14 residues. V lost 0 bases to trimming and J lost 11 bases, with 16 bases between them. CDR1 is LGHNA, CDR2 YSLEER, per germline. CDR3 nucleotide sequence: TGCGCCAGCAGCCAAGATCTGAGGGCGTCGTACGCTTTCTTT. Its translation is CASSQDLRASYAFF.

The chain links TRBV2 to TRBJ2-1; no clear D gene. Germline assignment: CDR1 SNHLY and CDR2 FYNNEI. CDR3 length: 14 amino acids. Trimming cost V 7 bases and J 1 base, with 11 bases left between them. The CDR3 nucleotides read TGTGCCAGCATCGGTCTTCGTTCCTACAATGAGCAGTTCTTC. Its translation is CASIGLRSYNEQFF.

The CDR3 loop is CASRGGLGNEKLFF. CDR3 coding DNA: TGTGCCTCTCGCGGGGGACTCGGTAATGAAAAACTGTTTTTT. The V call is TRBV10-3, the J call TRBJ1-4; tentative D call: TRBD1 (5 bases). The V gene's germline CDR1 is ENHRY and CDR2 SYGVKD. The CDR3 consists of 14 residues. V was shortened by 11 bases and J by 4 bases, with 17 bases between the two germline ends.

The V gene is TRBV27, the J gene TRBJ1-1; TRBD1 agrees at 10 bases. After removal of 2 bases from V and 4 bases from J, the junction contained 1 base not matched to a gene. The CDR3 contains 14 residues. The germline V gene has CDR1 MNHEY and CDR2 SMNVEV (reference sequence). CDR3: CASSLRDRGTEAFF. The CDR3, as DNA: TGTGCCAGCAGTTTAAGGGACAGGGGCACTGAAGCTTTCTTT.

This sequence joins TRBV2 and TRBJ2-1; 8 nucleotides match TRBD2. The CDR3 covers 16 residues. Germline V gene sequence: CDR1 SNHLY, CDR2 FYNNEI. V lost 5 bases and J lost 2; bases outside the gene matches: 8. This chain's CDR3 is CASSRSGSNTYNEQFF. In nucleotides, the CDR3 is TGTGCCAGCAGTCGGAGCGGGAGTAATACCTACAATGAGCAGTTCTTC.

The V and J genes are TRBV5-4 and TRBJ1-4; D remains ambiguous. V was cut by 1 base and J by 4 bases, with 14 bases left in between. The CDR3 length is 16 residues. Germline-derived CDR1 and CDR2 are SGHNT and YYREEE (reference sequence). DNA for the CDR3: TGTGCCAGCAGCTTGTATCTCGGGAGGGATAATGAAAAACTGTTTTTT. Protein sequence: CASSLYLGRDNEKLFF.

The rearrangement links TRBV7-9 to TRBJ1-1; the match to TRBD1 covers 10 bases. Germline values: CDR1 SEHNR, CDR2 FQNEAQ (reference sequence). Germline trimming cut 3 bases from V and 6 bases from J; bases unmatched to any gene: 1. CDR3 length: 13 residues. The CDR3 nucleotides read TGTGCCAGCAGCTTTGGACAGGGGGCTGAAGCTTTCTTT. Protein sequence: CASSFGQGAEAFF.

The V call is TRBV29-1, the J call TRBJ2-7, with 14 bases identical to TRBD2. Germline V gene sequence: CDR1 SQVTM, CDR2 ANQGSEA. V shed 2 bases and J 6 bases; nucleotides not matched to a gene: 3. The CDR3 is made up of 14 amino acids. As DNA, the CDR3 is TGCAGCGTTGAAACCGGGACTAGCGGGAGCGAGCAGTACTTC. This encodes CSVETGTSGSEQYF.